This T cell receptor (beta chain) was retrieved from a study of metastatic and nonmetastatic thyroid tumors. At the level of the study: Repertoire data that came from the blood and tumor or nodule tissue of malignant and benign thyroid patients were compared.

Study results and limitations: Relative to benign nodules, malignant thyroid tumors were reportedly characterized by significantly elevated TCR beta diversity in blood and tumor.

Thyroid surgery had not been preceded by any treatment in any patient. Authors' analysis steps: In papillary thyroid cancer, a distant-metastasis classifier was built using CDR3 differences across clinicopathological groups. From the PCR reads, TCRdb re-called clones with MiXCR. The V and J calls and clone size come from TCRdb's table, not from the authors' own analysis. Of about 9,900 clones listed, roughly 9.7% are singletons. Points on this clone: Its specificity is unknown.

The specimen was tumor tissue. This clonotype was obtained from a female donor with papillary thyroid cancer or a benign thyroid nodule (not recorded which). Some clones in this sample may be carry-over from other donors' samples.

The CDR3, as DNA: TGTGCCAGCAGTTCCCCAGGGCCTAATGAAAAACTGTTTTTT. Translating gives CASSSPGPNEKLFF. The V call is TRBV6-5, the J call TRBJ1-4; weak D call: TRBD1 (5 bases). V dropped 4 bases and J dropped 3 bases, with 9 bases sitting between them. The CDR3 is 14 amino acids. Germline V gene sequence: CDR1 MNHEY, CDR2 SVGAGI.